This TCR beta chain was sequenced in a study of T-cell memory formation after mild COVID-19. Study-level findings and limits: Among CD4+ contracting clones, most were CM and EM, and CD8+ ones EMRA. Nothing showed for sure that second-wave clones peaking on day 37 were SARS-CoV-2 specific.

As concerns this clonotype: Its antigen is still unknown.

Trimming took off 4 bases at V and 2 bases at J, with 17 bases between the two ends. Germline CDR1 reads SEHNR; CDR2 reads FQNEAQ (reference sequence). The length of the CDR3 is 16 residues. TCRdb redid the calling of the 5' RACE reads with MiXCR, one entry per CDR3 protein. This sample yields roughly 350,000 distinct CDR3 sequences, of which around 27% are seen a single time; around an eighth belongs to the top ten. This chain links TRBV7-9 with TRBJ1-2, with D possibly matching TRBD1 (6 bases). This TCR was recovered from an adult woman who had mild COVID-19 (a few samples of this study predate the infection). Cell type and time point are not known. The sequencing sample was made of PBMCs or a T cell subset sorted from them (not recorded which). The CDR3: CASSSPDRKRNYGYTF. The CDR3 nucleotides are TGTGCCAGCAGCTCCCCTGACAGGAAGAGAAACTATGGCTACACCTTC. The full variable domain, its missing parts supplied by reference TRBV7-9 and TRBJ1-2, is DTGVSQNPRHKITKRGQNVTFRCDPISEHNRLYWYRQTLGQGPEFLTYFQNEAQLEKSRLLSDRFSAERPKGSFSTLEIQRTEQGDSAMYLCASSSPDRKRNYGYTFGSGTRLTVV.